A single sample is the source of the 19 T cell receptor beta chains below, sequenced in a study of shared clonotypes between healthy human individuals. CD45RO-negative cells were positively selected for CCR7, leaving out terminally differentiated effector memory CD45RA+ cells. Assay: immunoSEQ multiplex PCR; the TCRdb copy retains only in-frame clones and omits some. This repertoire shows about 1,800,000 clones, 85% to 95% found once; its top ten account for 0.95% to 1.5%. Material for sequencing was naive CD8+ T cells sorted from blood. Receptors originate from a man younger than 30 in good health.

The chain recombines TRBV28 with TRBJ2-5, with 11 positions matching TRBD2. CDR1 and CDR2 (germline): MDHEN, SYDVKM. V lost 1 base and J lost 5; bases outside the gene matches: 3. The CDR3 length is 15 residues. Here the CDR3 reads CASSLLAGGRETQYF. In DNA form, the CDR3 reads TGTGCCAGCAGTTTATTAGCGGGGGGGCGGGAGACCCAGTACTTC.

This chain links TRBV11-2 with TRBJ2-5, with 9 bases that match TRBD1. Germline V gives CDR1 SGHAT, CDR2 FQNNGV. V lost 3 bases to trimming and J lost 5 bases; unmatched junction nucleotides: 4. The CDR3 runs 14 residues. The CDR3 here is CASSLAGTGETQYF. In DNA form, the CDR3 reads TGTGCCAGCAGCTTGGCTGGGACAGGGGAGACCCAGTACTTC.

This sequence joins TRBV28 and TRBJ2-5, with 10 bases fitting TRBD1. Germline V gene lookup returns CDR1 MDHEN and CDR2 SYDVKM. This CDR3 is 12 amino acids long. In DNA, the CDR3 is TGTGCAGGACAGGGGGGGTCAGAGACCCAGTACTTC. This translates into CAGQGGSETQYF.

The CDR3 spells CASSQDQGTFYEQYF. DNA of the CDR3: TGCGCCAGCAGCCAAGACCAGGGGACTTTCTACGAGCAGTACTTC. V gene TRBV4-3 combines with J gene TRBJ2-7, with D possibly being TRBD1 or TRBD2 (6 bases each). Trimming left V 0 bases short and J 3 bases short, with 12 bases between. The CDR3 consists of 15 residues. CDR1 is LGHNA and CDR2 is YSLEER in the germline V gene.

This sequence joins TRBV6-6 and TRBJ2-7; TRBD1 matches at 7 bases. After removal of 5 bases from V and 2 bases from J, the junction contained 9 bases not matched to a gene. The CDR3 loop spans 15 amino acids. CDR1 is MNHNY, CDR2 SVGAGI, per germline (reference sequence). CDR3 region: CASSRLWTGTYEQYF. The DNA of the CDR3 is TGTGCCAGCAGTCGATTGTGGACAGGAACCTACGAGCAGTACTTC.

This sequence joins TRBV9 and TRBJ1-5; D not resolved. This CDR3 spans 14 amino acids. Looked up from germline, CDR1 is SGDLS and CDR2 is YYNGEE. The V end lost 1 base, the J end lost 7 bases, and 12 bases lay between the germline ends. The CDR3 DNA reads TGTGCCAGCAGCGTAAGTGGAGGGTTACAGCCCCAGCATTTT. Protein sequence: CASSVSGGLQPQHF.

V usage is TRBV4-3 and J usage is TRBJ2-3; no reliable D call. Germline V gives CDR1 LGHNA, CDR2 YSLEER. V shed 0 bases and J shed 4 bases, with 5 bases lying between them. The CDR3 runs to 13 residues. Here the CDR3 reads CASSQDPADTQYF. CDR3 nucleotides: TGCGCCAGCAGCCAAGATCCGGCAGATACGCAGTATTTT.

CDR3 residues: CASRTRDRNTEAFF. DNA of the CDR3: TGTGCCAGTAGAACACGGGACAGGAACACTGAAGCTTTCTTT. The rearrangement joins TRBV19 to TRBJ1-1, with 7 nucleotides matching TRBD1. Germline CDR1 reads LNHDA; CDR2 reads SQIVND (reference sequence). V was pared by 6 bases and J by 1 base, with 5 bases of the junction left unmatched. CDR3 length: 14 amino acids.

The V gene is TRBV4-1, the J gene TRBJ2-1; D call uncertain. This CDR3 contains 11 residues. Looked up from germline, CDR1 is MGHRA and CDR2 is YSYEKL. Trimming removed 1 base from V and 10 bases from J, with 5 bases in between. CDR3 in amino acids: CASSQVSEQFF. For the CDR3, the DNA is TGCGCCAGCAGCCAAGTCTCGGAGCAGTTCTTC.

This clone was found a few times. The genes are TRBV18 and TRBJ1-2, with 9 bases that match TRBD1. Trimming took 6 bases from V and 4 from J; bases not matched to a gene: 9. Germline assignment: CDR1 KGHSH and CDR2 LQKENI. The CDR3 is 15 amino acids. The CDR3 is CASSFGDREAYGYTF. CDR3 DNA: TGTGCCAGCTCGTTCGGGGACAGGGAGGCCTATGGCTACACCTTC. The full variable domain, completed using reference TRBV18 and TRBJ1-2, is NAGVMQNPRHLVRRRGQEARLRCSPMKGHSHVYWYRQLPEEGLKFMVYLQKENIIDESGMPKERFSAEFPKEGPSILRIQQVVRGDSAAYFCASSFGDREAYGYTFGSGTRLTVV.

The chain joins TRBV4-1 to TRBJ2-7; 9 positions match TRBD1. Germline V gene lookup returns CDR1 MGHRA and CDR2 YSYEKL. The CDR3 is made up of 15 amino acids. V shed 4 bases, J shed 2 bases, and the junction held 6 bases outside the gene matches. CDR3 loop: CASSPRGQGTYEQYF. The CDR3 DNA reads TGCGCCAGCAGCCCTCGGGGACAGGGAACCTACGAGCAGTACTTC.

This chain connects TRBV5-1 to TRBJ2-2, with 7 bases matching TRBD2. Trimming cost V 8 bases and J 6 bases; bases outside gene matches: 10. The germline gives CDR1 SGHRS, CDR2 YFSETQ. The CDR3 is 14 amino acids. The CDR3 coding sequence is TGCGCCAGAAGGACTAGAGGTTTCCCCGGGGAGCTGTTTTTT. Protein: CARRTRGFPGELFF.

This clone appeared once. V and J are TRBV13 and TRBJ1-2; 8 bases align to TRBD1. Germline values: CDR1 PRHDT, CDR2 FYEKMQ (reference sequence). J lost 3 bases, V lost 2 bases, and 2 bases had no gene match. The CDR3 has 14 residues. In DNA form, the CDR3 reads TGTGCCAGCAGCTTACAACAGGGGGACTATGGCTACACCTTC. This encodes CASSLQQGDYGYTF. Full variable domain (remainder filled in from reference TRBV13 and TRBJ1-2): AAGVIQSPRHLIKEKRETATLKCYPIPRHDTVYWYQQGPGQDPQFLISFYEKMQSDKGSIPDRFSAQQFSDYHSELNMSSLELGDSALYFCASSLQQGDYGYTFGSGTRLTVV.

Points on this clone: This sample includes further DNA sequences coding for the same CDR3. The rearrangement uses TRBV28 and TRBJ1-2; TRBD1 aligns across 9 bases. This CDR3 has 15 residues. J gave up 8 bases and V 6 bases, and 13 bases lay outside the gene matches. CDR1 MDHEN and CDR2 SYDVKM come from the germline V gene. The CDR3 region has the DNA TGTGCCAGCAGCCCAATCGCACAGGGGGCTTGGGGCTACACCTTC. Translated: CASSPIAQGAWGYTF.

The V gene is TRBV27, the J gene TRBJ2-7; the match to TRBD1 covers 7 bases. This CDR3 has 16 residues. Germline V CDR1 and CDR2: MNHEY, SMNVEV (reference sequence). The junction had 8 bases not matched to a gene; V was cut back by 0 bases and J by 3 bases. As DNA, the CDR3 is TGTGCCAGCAGTTTATCGATTGGACAGGTAAACTACGAGCAGTACTTC. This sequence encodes CASSLSIGQVNYEQYF.

CDR3 DNA: TGTGCCAGCACCCGGGGGCAGGGAGTTGAAGCTTTCTTT. This codes for CASTRGQGVEAFF. This chain uses TRBV5-4 with TRBJ1-1; D may be TRBD1 (6 bases). Trimming pared 6 bases from V and 7 bases from J, leaving 16 bases between. Per germline, CDR1 SGHNT and CDR2 YYREEE (reference sequence). The CDR3 spans 13 residues.

For the CDR3, the DNA is TGTGCCAGCAGCTTCCGGGGGGCTGAAGCTTTCTTT. Translating it yields CASSFRGAEAFF. The chain combines TRBV13 with TRBJ1-1, with D possibly being TRBD1 (5 bases). Germline assignment: CDR1 PRHDT and CDR2 FYEKMQ (reference sequence). V gave up 3 bases and J gave up 6 bases, with 8 bases separating them. CDR3 size: 12 residues.

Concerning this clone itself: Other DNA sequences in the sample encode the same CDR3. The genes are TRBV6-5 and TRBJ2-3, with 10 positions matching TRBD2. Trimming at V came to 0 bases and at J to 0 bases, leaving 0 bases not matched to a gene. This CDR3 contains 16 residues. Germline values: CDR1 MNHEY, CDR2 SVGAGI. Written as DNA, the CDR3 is TGTGCCAGCAGTTACTCGACTAGCGGGAGCACAGATACGCAGTATTTT. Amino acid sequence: CASSYSTSGSTDTQYF.

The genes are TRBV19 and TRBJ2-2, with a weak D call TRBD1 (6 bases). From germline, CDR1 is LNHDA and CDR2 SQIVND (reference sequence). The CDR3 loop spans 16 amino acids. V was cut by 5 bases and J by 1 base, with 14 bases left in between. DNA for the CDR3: TGTGCCAGTAGTCTCACTCGACAGGAGAACACCGGGGAGCTGTTTTTT. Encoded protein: CASSLTRQENTGELFF.